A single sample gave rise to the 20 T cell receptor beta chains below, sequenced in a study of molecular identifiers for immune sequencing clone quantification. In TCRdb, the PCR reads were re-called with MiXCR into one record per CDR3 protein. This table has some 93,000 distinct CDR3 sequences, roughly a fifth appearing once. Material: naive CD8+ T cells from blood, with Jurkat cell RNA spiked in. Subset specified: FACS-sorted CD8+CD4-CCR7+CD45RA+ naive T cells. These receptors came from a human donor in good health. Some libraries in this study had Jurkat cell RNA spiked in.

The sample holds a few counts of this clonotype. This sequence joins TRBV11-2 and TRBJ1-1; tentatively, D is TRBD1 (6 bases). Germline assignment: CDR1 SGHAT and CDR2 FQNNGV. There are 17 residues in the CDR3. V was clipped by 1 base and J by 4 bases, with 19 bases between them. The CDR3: CASSLGAGALPSTEAFF. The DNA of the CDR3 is TGTGCCAGCAGCTTAGGGGCAGGGGCCCTCCCCAGCACTGAAGCTTTCTTT.

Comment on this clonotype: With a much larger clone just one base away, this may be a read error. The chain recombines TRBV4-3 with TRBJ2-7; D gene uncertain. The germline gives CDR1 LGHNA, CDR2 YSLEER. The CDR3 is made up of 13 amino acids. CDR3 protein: CASSQDRFYGQYF. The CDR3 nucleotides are TGCGCCAGCAGCCAAGACAGGTTCTACGGGCAGTACTTC.

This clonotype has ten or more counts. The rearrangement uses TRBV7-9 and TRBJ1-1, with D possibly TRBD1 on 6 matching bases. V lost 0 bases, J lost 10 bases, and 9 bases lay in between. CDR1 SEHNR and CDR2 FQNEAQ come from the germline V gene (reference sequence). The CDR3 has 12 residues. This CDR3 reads CASSLAQGPAFF. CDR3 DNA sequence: TGTGCCAGCAGCTTAGCGCAGGGGCCAGCTTTCTTT.

The CDR3, as DNA: TGCGCCAGCAGCCAAGGGGTCACTTATACCCGGGAGCCCCAGCATTTT. Protein sequence: CASSQGVTYTREPQHF. The V call is TRBV4-1, the J call TRBJ1-5; D not resolved. The CDR3 has 16 residues. Germline V CDR1 and CDR2: MGHRA, YSYEKL. V dropped 1 base and J dropped 8 bases, with 18 bases sitting between them.

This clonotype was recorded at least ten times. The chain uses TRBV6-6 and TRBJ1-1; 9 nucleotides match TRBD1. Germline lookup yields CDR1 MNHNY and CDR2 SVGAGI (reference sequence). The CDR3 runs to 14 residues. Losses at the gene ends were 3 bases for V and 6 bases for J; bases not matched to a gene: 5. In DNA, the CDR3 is TGTGCCAGCAGTTATTCACAGGGGGCCGCTGAAGCTTTCTTT. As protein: CASSYSQGAAEAFF.

CDR3 nucleotide sequence: TGTGCCAGCAGCCAAGTGGACTACAATGAGCAGTTCTTC. As protein: CASSQVDYNEQFF. The V call is TRBV7-9, the J call TRBJ2-1; no firm D call. The germline CDR1 and CDR2 sequences are SEHNR and FQNEAQ (reference sequence). CDR3 size: 13 residues. V dropped 5 bases and J dropped 3 bases, with 8 bases sitting between them.

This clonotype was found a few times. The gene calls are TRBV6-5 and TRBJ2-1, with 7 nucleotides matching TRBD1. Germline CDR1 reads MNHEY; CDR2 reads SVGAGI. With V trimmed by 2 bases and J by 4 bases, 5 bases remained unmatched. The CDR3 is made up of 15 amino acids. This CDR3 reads CASSYEGQSYNEQFF. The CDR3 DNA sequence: TGTGCCAGCAGTTACGAGGGACAGTCATACAATGAGCAGTTCTTC.

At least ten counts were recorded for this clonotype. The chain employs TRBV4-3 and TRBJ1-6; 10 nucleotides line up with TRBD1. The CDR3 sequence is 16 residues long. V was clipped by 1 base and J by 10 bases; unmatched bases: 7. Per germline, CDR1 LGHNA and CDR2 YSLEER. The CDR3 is CASSQVRQGAGSPLHF. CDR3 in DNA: TGCGCCAGCAGCCAAGTCCGACAGGGGGCCGGGTCACCCCTCCACTTT.

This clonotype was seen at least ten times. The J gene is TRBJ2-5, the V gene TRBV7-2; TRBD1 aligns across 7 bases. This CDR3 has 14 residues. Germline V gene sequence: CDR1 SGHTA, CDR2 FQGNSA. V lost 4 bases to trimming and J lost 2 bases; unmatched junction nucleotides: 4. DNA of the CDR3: TGTGCCAGCAGCTACCCGACAGGGCAAGAGACCCAGTACTTC. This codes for CASSYPTGQETQYF.

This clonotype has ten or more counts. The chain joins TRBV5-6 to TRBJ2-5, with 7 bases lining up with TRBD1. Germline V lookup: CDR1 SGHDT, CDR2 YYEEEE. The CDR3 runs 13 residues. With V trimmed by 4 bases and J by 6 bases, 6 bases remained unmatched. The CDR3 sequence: CASSRDRFQTQYF. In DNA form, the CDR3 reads TGTGCCAGCAGCAGGGACAGATTCCAGACCCAGTACTTC.

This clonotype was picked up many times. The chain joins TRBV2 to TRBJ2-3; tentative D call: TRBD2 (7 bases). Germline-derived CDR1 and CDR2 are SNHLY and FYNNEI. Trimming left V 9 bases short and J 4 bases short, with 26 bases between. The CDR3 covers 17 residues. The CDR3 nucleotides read TGTGCCAGTGGGTACCAGAACGGCGGGGGCAGACCAGATACGCAGTATTTT. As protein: CASGYQNGGGRPDTQYF.

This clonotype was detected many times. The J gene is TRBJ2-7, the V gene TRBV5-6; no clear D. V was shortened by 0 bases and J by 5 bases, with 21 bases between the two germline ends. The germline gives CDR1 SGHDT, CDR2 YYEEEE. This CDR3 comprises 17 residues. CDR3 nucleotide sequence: TGTGCCAGCAGCTTGGGAGCAGGCCTCTTCGCAAACGACGAGCAGTACTTC. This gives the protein CASSLGAGLFANDEQYF.

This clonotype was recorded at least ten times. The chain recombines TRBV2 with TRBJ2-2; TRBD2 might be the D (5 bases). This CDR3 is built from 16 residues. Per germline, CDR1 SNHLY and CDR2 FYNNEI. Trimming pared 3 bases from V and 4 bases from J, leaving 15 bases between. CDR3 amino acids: CASSDPPLATTGELFF. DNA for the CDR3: TGTGCCAGCAGTGACCCCCCCCTAGCAACCACCGGGGAGCTGTTTTTT.

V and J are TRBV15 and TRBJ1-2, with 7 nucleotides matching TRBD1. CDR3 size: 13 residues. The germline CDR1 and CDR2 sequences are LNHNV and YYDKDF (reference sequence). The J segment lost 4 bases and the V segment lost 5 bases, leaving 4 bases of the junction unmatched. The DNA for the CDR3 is TGTGCCACCAGCCCAGGGGGGAGCTATGGCTACACCTTC. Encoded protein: CATSPGGSYGYTF.

The CDR3: CSVESASSNTGELFF. CDR3 sequence (DNA): TGCAGCGTTGAATCGGCCAGCTCGAACACCGGGGAGCTGTTTTTT. The rearrangement links TRBV29-1 to TRBJ2-2, with D unresolved. The CDR3 runs to 15 residues. Germline lookup yields CDR1 SQVTM and CDR2 ANQGSEA. The V end lost 2 bases, the J end lost 0 bases, and 10 bases lay between the germline ends.

CDR3 in amino acids: CASSSFAEPDTQYF. The CDR3, as DNA: TGTGCCAGCAGCTCTTTCGCCGAGCCAGATACGCAGTATTTT. This chain links TRBV11-3 with TRBJ2-3; D ambiguous. Germline V CDR1 and CDR2: SGHNT, YENEEA. Between the trimmed V and J ends, which lost 4 bases and 4 bases, there was a span of 12 bases. The CDR3 length is 14 residues.

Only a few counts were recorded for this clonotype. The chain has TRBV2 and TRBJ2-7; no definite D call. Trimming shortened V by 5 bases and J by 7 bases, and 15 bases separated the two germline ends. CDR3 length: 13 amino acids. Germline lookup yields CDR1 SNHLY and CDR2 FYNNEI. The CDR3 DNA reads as TGTGCCAGCAGTAGTGGCGCCCTCTGGGAGCAGTACTTC. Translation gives CASSSGALWEQYF. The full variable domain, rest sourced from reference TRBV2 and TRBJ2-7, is EPEVTQTPSHQVTQMGQEVILRCVPISNHLYFYWYRQILGQKVEFLVSFYNNEISEKSEIFDDQFSVERPDGSNFTLKIRSTKLEDSAMYFCASSSGALWEQYFGPGTRLTVT.

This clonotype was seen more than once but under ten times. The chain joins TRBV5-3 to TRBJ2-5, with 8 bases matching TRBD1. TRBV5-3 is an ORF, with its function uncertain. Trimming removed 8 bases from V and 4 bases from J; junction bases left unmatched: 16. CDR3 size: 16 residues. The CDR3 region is CASSPSRGRSLETQYF. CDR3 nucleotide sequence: TGTGCCAGCAGCCCGTCCAGGGGGCGTTCGCTAGAGACCCAGTACTTC.

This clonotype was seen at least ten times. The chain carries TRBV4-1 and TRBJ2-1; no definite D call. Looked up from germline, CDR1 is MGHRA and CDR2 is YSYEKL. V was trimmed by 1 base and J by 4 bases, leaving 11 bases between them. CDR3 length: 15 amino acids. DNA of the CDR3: TGCGCCAGCAGCCAAGTTATTGGGGAATACAATGAGCAGTTCTTC. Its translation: CASSQVIGEYNEQFF.

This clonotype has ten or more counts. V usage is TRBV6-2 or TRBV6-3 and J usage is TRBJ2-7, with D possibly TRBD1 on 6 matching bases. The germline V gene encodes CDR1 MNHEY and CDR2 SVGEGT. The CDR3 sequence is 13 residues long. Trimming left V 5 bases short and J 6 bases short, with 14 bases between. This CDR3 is CASSISGVAEQYF. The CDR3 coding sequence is TGTGCCAGCAGTATCTCAGGGGTTGCCGAGCAGTACTTC.